The T cell receptor beta chain under discussion was sequenced for a study of OX40 agonist ivuxolimab in advanced cancers. In the study overall: Dose-escalation patients' cancers were hepatocellular carcinoma, melanoma, renal cell or head and neck cancer. Prior anti-PD-1, anti-PD-L1 or anti-CTLA-4 therapy was allowed; roughly 40% had some. Study-level results: Circulating CD4+ and CD8+ T cells showed clonal expansion by week 6 at 0.1 to 3.0 mg/kg.

The method was immunoSEQ multiplex PCR; TCRdb's version includes in-frame clones alone and lacks a portion of them. The repertoire holds about 81,000 clones, with approximately 94% as singletons. With regard to this clone: As yet, its antigen is unknown.

CDR3 size: 15 residues. The germline V gene encodes CDR1 SEHNR and CDR2 FQNEAQ (reference sequence). The V gene lost 5 bases and the J gene lost 7 bases, with 17 bases spanning the gap. The chain carries TRBV7-9 and TRBJ1-4, with D perhaps TRBD1 (5 bases). Sample: CD4+ or CD8+ T cells sorted from blood, taken in a trial of the OX40 agonist ivuxolimab. The clonotype comes from an adult with an advanced solid tumor such as melanoma, head and neck, liver or kidney cancer. The CDR3 region is CASSPPTVEFEKLFF. Here the CDR3 DNA reads TGTGCCAGCAGCCCGCCGACAGTCGAATTTGAAAAACTGTTTTTT.